This T cell receptor (beta chain) came from a study of T cells after yellow fever vaccination. V shed 3 bases, J shed 0 bases, and the junction held 5 bases outside the gene matches. This CDR3 is 16 amino acids long. Germline values: CDR1 DFQATT, CDR2 SNEGSKA (reference sequence). This clonotype was counted ten times or more. Antigen: not known. The TCR cDNA carried a universal primer site and UMIs from 5'RACE template switching. TCRdb redid the calling of the 5' RACE reads with MiXCR, one entry per CDR3 protein. This table holds roughly 310,000 distinct CDR3 sequences, around 4% found once. Findings and limits, study-wide: Though it reached lower strength, the secondary response hit its peak faster, day 5 versus 15. Overall, a small share of clonotypes was seen in both CD4 and CD8 compartments.

The source was PBMCs, collected on the day of the yellow fever booster vaccination. The TCR was taken from a young man who received the YFV17D yellow fever vaccine. The J gene is TRBJ2-7, the V gene TRBV20-1; 13 positions match TRBD2. Here the CDR3 reads CSASGTSGKSSYEQYF. The CDR3, as DNA: TGCAGTGCTAGTGGGACTAGCGGGAAGAGCTCCTACGAGCAGTACTTC.